Listed below are T cell receptor beta chains from one sample, sequenced in a study of T cells in Graves' hyperthyroidism and ophthalmopathy. TCRdb analysed the multiplex PCR reads with MiXCR anew, one entry per CDR3 protein. The sample includes 400,000 to 550,000 distinct CDR3 sequences, approximately 15% of them seen just once. The specimen was blood. The receptors originated from a woman under 30 with Graves' hyperthyroidism. CDR3s include the opening cysteine and the closing phenylalanine or tryptophan. D genes are given only for firm matches. A row's size may be missing; if present it is once, few, many or a size class.

d_call j_call clone_size v_call cdr3_aa cdr3_nt
. TRBJ2-1 few TRBV4-2 CASSQAGGASYNEQFF TGTGCCAGCAGCCAAGCCGGCGGGGCCTCCTACAATGAGCAGTTCTTC
TRBD2 TRBJ2-7 many TRBV30 CAWSTAGVTYEQYF TGTGCCTGGAGTACAGCGGGAGTCACCTACGAGCAGTACTTC
. TRBJ1-6 many TRBV18 CASSPVARADSPLHF TGTGCCAGCTCACCAGTCGCGAGAGCGGATTCACCCCTCCACTTT
TRBD2 TRBJ2-5 many TRBV20-1 CSARESGGNQETQYF TGCAGTGCTAGAGAGTCGGGAGGTAACCAAGAGACCCAGTACTTC
. TRBJ2-3 many TRBV28 CASSPPGLTGDTQYF TGTGCCAGCAGTCCCCCGGGATTAACGGGAGATACGCAGTATTTT
. TRBJ1-1 many TRBV20-1 CSAPGFARITGEAFF TGCAGTGCTCCTGGGTTCGCCAGGATAACGGGTGAAGCTTTCTTT
. TRBJ2-4 few TRBV14 CASSLVGAKNIQYF TGTGCCAGCAGCCTGGTGGGGGCCAAAAACATTCAGTACTTC
. TRBJ1-1 many TRBV10-3 CAISESTVRGTEAFF TGTGCCATCAGTGAGTCTACGGTGAGGGGCACTGAAGCTTTCTTT
TRBD1 TRBJ2-1 many TRBV6-1 CATISSISGGQGMGNEQFF TGTGCCACCATCTCTTCCATCTCTGGGGGACAGGGGATGGGCAATGAGCAGTTCTTC
TRBD1 TRBJ1-3 many TRBV30 CAWTTGRDFGNTIYF TGTGCCTGGACGACAGGGAGGGACTTTGGAAACACCATATATTTT
TRBD1 TRBJ2-7 many TRBV19 CASRLLGQGDYEQYF TGTGCCAGTAGGCTCCTGGGACAGGGGGACTACGAGCAGTACTTC
. TRBJ2-2 . TRBV27 CASSLDGQLNTGEPFF TGTGCCAGCAGTTTAGACGGCCAACTGAACACCGGGGAGCCGTTTTTT
TRBD2 TRBJ2-1 . TRBV7-2 CASSFAGGPSNEQFF TGTGCCAGCAGCTTTGCGGGAGGGCCTAGCAATGAGCAGTTCTTC
. TRBJ2-5 many TRBV11-2 CASGETRWETQYF TGTGCCAGCGGAGAGACTAGGTGGGAGACCCAGTACTTC
. TRBJ1-3 . TRBV20-1 CSADSGGYSGNTIYF TGCAGTGCTGACTCAGGAGGTTACTCTGGAAACACCATATATTTT
. TRBJ2-5 many TRBV4-1 CASSQGEQWEETQYF TGCGCCAGCAGCCAAGGCGAACAGTGGGAAGAGACCCAGTACTTC
TRBD2 TRBJ2-7 many TRBV11-2 CASSLGLAGTYEQYF TGTGCCAGCAGCTTAGGACTAGCGGGAACCTACGAGCAGTACTTC
TRBD1 TRBJ1-1 many TRBV20-1 CSARLQGAANTEAFF TGCAGTGCGCGACTCCAGGGGGCCGCGAACACTGAAGCTTTCTTT
. TRBJ2-3 . TRBV20-1 CSARDRGRAASYTDTQYF TGCAGTGCTAGAGATAGGGGGAGGGCGGCTAGCTACACAGATACGCAGTATTTT
. TRBJ2-1 many TRBV20-1 CSARLPGAYNEQFF TGCAGTGCTAGACTTCCGGGGGCTTACAATGAGCAGTTCTTC
TRBD1 TRBJ2-1 . TRBV28 CASSPNVGGANNEQFF TGTGCCAGCAGTCCCAATGTAGGGGGCGCGAACAATGAGCAGTTCTTC
. TRBJ1-2 many TRBV12-3/TRBV12-4 CASSLDKNYGYTF TGTGCCAGCAGTTTGGACAAAAACTATGGCTACACCTTC
TRBD1 TRBJ1-2 . TRBV28 CASSFNYKTGGSF TGTGCCAGCAGTTTTAACTACAAGACAGGGGGCTCCTTC
. TRBJ2-1 many TRBV20-1 CSARNFGGVIHEQFF TGCAGTGCTAGGAATTTTGGGGGAGTAATCCATGAGCAGTTCTTC
. TRBJ2-5 many TRBV19 CASSIDPEGRLEETQYF TGTGCCAGTAGTATAGACCCGGAGGGCCGGCTTGAAGAGACCCAGTACTTC
TRBD2 TRBJ2-1 few TRBV6-1 CASISLGGTSGRYEQFF TGTGCCAGCATCTCTCTGGGGGGAACTAGCGGGAGGTACGAGCAGTTCTTC
. TRBJ2-2 many TRBV29-1 CSAVTGADTGELFF TGCAGCGCCGTAACTGGGGCTGACACCGGGGAGCTGTTTTTT
. TRBJ1-5 many TRBV19 CASSIGGIVSNQPQHF TGTGCCAGTAGTATAGGGGGGATCGTCAGCAATCAGCCCCAGCATTTT
TRBD2 TRBJ2-1 many TRBV28 CASSRIVAGEGEQFF TGTGCCAGCAGTCGAATAGTGGCGGGAGAAGGGGAGCAGTTCTTC
TRBD2 TRBJ2-1 . TRBV6-2/TRBV6-3 CASSNPGLAGRGEQFF TGTGCCAGCAGTAACCCGGGACTAGCGGGGAGGGGTGAGCAGTTCTTC
. TRBJ2-3 . TRBV3-1 CASSQGDDPSTDTQYF TGTGCCAGCAGCCAGGGGGACGATCCTAGCACAGATACGCAGTATTTT
. TRBJ2-3 many TRBV7-2 CASSSLATDTQYF TGTGCCAGCAGCTCCTTGGCCACAGATACGCAGTATTTT
TRBD2 TRBJ2-1 . TRBV24-1 CATSDLILAGGHEQFF TGTGCCACCAGTGATTTGATACTAGCGGGAGGCCATGAGCAGTTCTTC
. TRBJ2-2 few TRBV7-7 CASSLEPGGGGELFF TGTGCCAGCAGCTTAGAGCCCGGGGGAGGCGGGGAGCTGTTTTTT
. TRBJ1-1 . TRBV7-2 CASSPGRVRTEAFF TGTGCCAGCAGCCCCGGAAGGGTAAGAACTGAAGCTTTCTTT
TRBD2 TRBJ2-5 many TRBV12-3/TRBV12-4 CASTAAAGGGVEYF TGTGCCAGCACCGCGGCGGCGGGAGGGGGGGTCGAGTACTTC
. TRBJ1-6 many TRBV12-3/TRBV12-4 CASSLVGSPLHF TGTGCCAGCAGTTTAGTTGGATCACCCCTCCACTTT
. TRBJ2-7 many TRBV7-9 CASSSYTNHEQYF TGTGCCAGCAGCTCTTACACGAACCACGAGCAGTACTTC
TRBD2 TRBJ2-7 . TRBV4-1 CASSLGLAGAKNSYEQYF TGCGCCAGCAGCCTAGGACTAGCGGGGGCTAAAAACTCCTACGAGCAGTACTTC
. TRBJ1-6 many TRBV20-1 CSAPGPPNSPLHF TGCAGTGCCCCCGGACCGCCCAATTCACCCCTCCACTTT
TRBD2 TRBJ2-3 . TRBV9 CASSVELAGSTDTQYF TGTGCCAGCAGCGTAGAACTAGCGGGGAGCACAGATACGCAGTATTTT
. TRBJ1-5 . TRBV27 CASSPRADHGAQHF TGTGCCAGCAGTCCCCGGGCAGACCACGGGGCCCAGCATTTT
TRBD1 TRBJ1-1 many TRBV13 CASSGQADVSSTEAFF TGTGCCAGCAGCGGACAGGCGGACGTTTCGAGCACTGAAGCTTTCTTT
. TRBJ1-6 many TRBV27 CASSYGLLGKESYNSPLHF TGTGCCAGCAGTTACGGGCTATTAGGAAAAGAATCCTATAATTCACCCCTCCACTTT